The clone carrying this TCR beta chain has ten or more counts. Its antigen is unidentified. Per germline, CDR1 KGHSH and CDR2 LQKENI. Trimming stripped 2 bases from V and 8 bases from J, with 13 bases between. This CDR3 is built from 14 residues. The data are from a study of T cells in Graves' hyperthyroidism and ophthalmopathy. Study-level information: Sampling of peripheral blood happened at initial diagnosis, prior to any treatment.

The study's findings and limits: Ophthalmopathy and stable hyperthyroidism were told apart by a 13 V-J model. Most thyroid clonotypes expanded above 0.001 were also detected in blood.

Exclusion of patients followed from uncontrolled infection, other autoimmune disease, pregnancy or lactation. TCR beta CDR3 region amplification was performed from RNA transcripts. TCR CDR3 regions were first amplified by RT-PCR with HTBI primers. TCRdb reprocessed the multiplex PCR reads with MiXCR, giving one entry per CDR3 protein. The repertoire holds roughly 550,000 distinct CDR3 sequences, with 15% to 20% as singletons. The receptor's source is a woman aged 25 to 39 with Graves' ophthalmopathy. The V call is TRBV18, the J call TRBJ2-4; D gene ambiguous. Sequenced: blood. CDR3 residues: CASSPVKTGHIQYF. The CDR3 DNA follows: TGTGCCAGCTCACCAGTCAAGACTGGGCACATTCAGTACTTC.